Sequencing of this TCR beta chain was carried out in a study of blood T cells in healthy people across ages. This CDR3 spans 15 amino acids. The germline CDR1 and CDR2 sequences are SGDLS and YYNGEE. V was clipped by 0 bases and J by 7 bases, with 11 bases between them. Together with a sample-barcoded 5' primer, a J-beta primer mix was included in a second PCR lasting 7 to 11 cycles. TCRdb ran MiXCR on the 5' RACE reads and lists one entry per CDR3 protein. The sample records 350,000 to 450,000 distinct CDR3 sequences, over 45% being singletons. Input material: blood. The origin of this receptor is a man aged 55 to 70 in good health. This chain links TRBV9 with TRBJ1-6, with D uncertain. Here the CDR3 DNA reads TGTGCCAGCAGCGTAGTGGCAAAACGGAATTCACCCCTCCACTTT. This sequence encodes CASSVVAKRNSPLHF.